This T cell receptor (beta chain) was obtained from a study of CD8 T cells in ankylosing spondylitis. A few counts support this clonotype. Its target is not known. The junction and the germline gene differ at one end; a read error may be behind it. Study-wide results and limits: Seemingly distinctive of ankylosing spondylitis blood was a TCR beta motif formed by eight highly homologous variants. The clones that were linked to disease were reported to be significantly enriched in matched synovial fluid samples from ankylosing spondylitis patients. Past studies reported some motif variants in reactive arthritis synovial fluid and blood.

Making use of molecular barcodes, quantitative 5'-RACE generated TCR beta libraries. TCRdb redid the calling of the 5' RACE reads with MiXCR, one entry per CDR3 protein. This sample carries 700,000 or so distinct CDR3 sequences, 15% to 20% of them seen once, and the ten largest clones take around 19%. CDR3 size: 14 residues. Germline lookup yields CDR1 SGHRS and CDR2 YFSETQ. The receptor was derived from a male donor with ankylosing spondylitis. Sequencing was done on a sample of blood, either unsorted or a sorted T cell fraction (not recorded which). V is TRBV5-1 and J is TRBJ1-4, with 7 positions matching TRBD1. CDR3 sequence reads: CASSLLYRDRDPVF. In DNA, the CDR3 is TGCGCCAGCAGCTTGTTGTACCGCGACAGGGACCCAGTTTTT.